This is a list of T cell receptor beta chains from one sample in a study of beta chain features in type 1 diabetes. The repertoire was sequenced with immunoSEQ multiplex PCR; TCRdb's copy has only in-frame clones and lacks some. Of 150,000 or so clones in the sample, 8% to 8.5% are singletons; the top ten hold around 0.5%. The specimen sequenced was central memory CD4+ T cells from blood. Receptors were obtained from a young woman with type 1 diabetes. The CDR3 runs from the conserved cysteine through the conserved F or W. Fields, in order: CDR3 protein, CDR3 DNA, V gene, clone size, D gene, J gene. D genes are given only for firm matches. Only some rows state a clone size, as once, few, many or a class for expanded clones.

CDR3: CASSLSDRGGDEAFF
DNA: TGTGCCAGCAGTTTATCGGACAGGGGCGGGGATGAAGCTTTCTTT
V: TRBV27
size: NA
D: TRBD1
J: TRBJ1-1

CDR3: CASSFPRGIAFF
DNA: TGTGCCAGCAGTTTTCCCCGGGGGATCGCTTTCTTT
V: TRBV27
size: few
D: NA
J: TRBJ1-1

CDR3: CASSLTGQTGELFF
DNA: TGCGCCAGCAGCTTGACAGGGCAAACCGGGGAGCTGTTTTTT
V: TRBV5-1
size: few
D: NA
J: TRBJ2-2

CDR3: CASSLAGAGDTQYF
DNA: TGTGCTAGCAGCTTAGCTGGGGCCGGGGATACGCAGTATTTT
V: TRBV7-7
size: NA
D: NA
J: TRBJ2-3

CDR3: CASSLPRSGTDGTSNRNEQFF
DNA: TGCGCCAGCAGCTTACCTCGCTCCGGGACGGATGGGACTAGCAATCGGAATGAGCAGTTCTTC
V: TRBV5-1
size: few
D: TRBD2
J: TRBJ2-1

CDR3: CSVSSGQFTDTQYF
DNA: TGCAGCGTGTCCTCGGGACAGTTCACAGATACGCAGTATTTT
V: TRBV29-1
size: NA
D: TRBD1
J: TRBJ2-3

CDR3: CASSPLAPLTDTQYF
DNA: TGTGCCAGCAGCCCTCTAGCGCCCCTGACAGATACGCAGTATTTT
V: TRBV27
size: few
D: NA
J: TRBJ2-3

CDR3: CASSQGTGGSYEQYF
DNA: TGCGCCAGCAGCCAAGGGACAGGGGGGTCCTACGAGCAGTACTTC
V: TRBV4-3
size: NA
D: TRBD1
J: TRBJ2-7

CDR3: CASSSRLADTQYF
DNA: TGTGCCAGCAGCTCTAGACTAGCAGATACGCAGTATTTT
V: TRBV11-2
size: NA
D: NA
J: TRBJ2-3

CDR3: CASSQGWELAHEQFF
DNA: TGTGCCAGCAGCCAAGGATGGGAGCTAGCACATGAGCAGTTCTTC
V: TRBV14
size: NA
D: NA
J: TRBJ2-1

CDR3: CALPRGNSYNEQFF
DNA: TGTGCCCTACCCCGCGGGAACTCCTACAATGAGCAGTTCTTC
V: TRBV7-9
size: few
D: NA
J: TRBJ2-1

CDR3: CASTPGGWTEAFF
DNA: TGTGCCAGTACCCCGGGGGGGTGGACTGAAGCTTTCTTT
V: TRBV19
size: NA
D: NA
J: TRBJ1-1

CDR3: CASSQGVGGYNEQFF
DNA: TGTGCCAGCAGCCAAGGGGTGGGAGGGTACAATGAGCAGTTCTTC
V: TRBV14
size: few
D: TRBD2
J: TRBJ2-1

CDR3: CASSSTVNTGELFF
DNA: TGTGCCAGCAGCTCGACAGTGAACACCGGGGAGCTGTTTTTT
V: TRBV7-9
size: NA
D: NA
J: TRBJ2-2

CDR3: CASSVGQGQETQYF
DNA: TGTGCCAGCAGCGTGGGACAGGGCCAAGAGACCCAGTACTTC
V: TRBV7-8
size: NA
D: TRBD1
J: TRBJ2-5

CDR3: CASSLTDTEAFF
DNA: TGTGCCAGCAGCCTAACGGACACTGAAGCTTTCTTT
V: TRBV7-9
size: few
D: NA
J: TRBJ1-1

CDR3: CASSETSGSDEQYF
DNA: TGTGCCAGCAGTGAGACTAGCGGGAGCGACGAGCAGTACTTC
V: TRBV2
size: few
D: TRBD2
J: TRBJ2-7

CDR3: CASSLGGLAGPEQYF
DNA: TGTGCCAGCAGCTTAGGAGGACTAGCGGGTCCCGAGCAGTACTTC
V: TRBV7-2
size: NA
D: TRBD2
J: TRBJ2-7

CDR3: CASSYTGTASYEQYF
DNA: TGTGCCAGCAGTTACACCGGGACAGCCTCCTACGAGCAGTACTTC
V: TRBV6-6
size: NA
D: TRBD1
J: TRBJ2-7

CDR3: CATRQGSHSYEQYF
DNA: TGTGCCACCCGGCAGGGGTCGCACTCCTACGAGCAGTACTTC
V: TRBV2
size: NA
D: NA
J: TRBJ2-7

CDR3: CASSPLVGNTEAFF
DNA: TGCGCCAGCAGCCCCCTCGTCGGGAACACTGAAGCTTTCTTT
V: TRBV5-1
size: few
D: NA
J: TRBJ1-1

CDR3: CASSVNMNEKLFF
DNA: TGTGCCAGCAGCGTTAACATGAATGAAAAACTGTTTTTT
V: TRBV9
size: NA
D: NA
J: TRBJ1-4

CDR3: CASSPQGTGLGETQYF
DNA: TGTGCCAGCTCACCACAAGGGACAGGGCTTGGAGAGACCCAGTACTTC
V: TRBV18
size: few
D: TRBD1
J: TRBJ2-5

CDR3: CASSLVLNEQFF
DNA: TGTGCCAGCAGCTTAGTATTGAATGAGCAGTTCTTC
V: TRBV7-2
size: NA
D: NA
J: TRBJ2-1

CDR3: CASSPTGLAKNIQYF
DNA: TGTGCCAGCAGCCCGACAGGACTAGCCAAAAACATTCAGTACTTC
V: TRBV14
size: few
D: NA
J: TRBJ2-4

CDR3: CASSKWTGGYQETQYF
DNA: TGTGCCAGCAGCAAGTGGACAGGGGGGTACCAAGAGACCCAGTACTTC
V: TRBV7-2
size: few
D: TRBD1
J: TRBJ2-5

CDR3: CASSSDTSGRQQFF
DNA: TGTGCCAGCAGCTCCGACACTAGCGGGAGGCAGCAGTTCTTC
V: TRBV5-4
size: few
D: TRBD2
J: TRBJ2-1

CDR3: CASSSGRGETQYF
DNA: TGTGCTAGCAGCTCTGGGAGGGGAGAGACCCAGTACTTC
V: TRBV7-7
size: NA
D: TRBD2
J: TRBJ2-5

CDR3: CASSLWSRDGAGNEQFF
DNA: TGTGCCAGCAGTTTATGGTCGAGGGATGGAGCGGGGAATGAGCAGTTCTTC
V: TRBV28
size: NA
D: TRBD2
J: TRBJ2-1

CDR3: CASSLSIQVTTNEKLFF
DNA: TGTGCCAGCAGCTTAAGTATCCAGGTTACAACTAATGAAAAACTGTTTTTT
V: TRBV7-2
size: few
D: NA
J: TRBJ1-4

CDR3: CASRPGGHYGYTF
DNA: TGTGCCAGCCGCCCGGGGGGGCACTATGGCTACACCTTC
V: TRBV11-3
size: few
D: NA
J: TRBJ1-2

CDR3: CASSQQFRQSVGATIYF
DNA: TGCGCCAGCAGCCAACAGTTTCGACAGTCGGTAGGAGCCACCATATATTTT
V: TRBV4-3
size: many
D: NA
J: TRBJ1-3

CDR3: CTSSPEAAEYEKLFF
DNA: TGCACCAGCAGCCCAGAAGCAGCGGAATACGAAAAACTGTTTTTT
V: TRBV1
size: NA
D: NA
J: TRBJ1-4

CDR3: CASSDASSGANVLTF
DNA: TGCGCCAGCAGCGACGCTAGCTCTGGGGCCAACGTCCTGACTTTC
V: TRBV5-1
size: NA
D: NA
J: TRBJ2-6

CDR3: CASSLYTGHKETQYF
DNA: TGTGCCAGCAGCCTTTACACTGGACATAAAGAGACCCAGTACTTC
V: TRBV28
size: NA
D: NA
J: TRBJ2-5

CDR3: CASSKRGTGEDYGYTF
DNA: TGTGCCAGCAGCAAAAGGGGGACAGGGGAGGACTATGGCTACACCTTC
V: TRBV21-1
size: NA
D: NA
J: TRBJ1-2

CDR3: CAISESNVGTSQDTQYF
DNA: TGTGCCATCAGTGAGTCCAACGTGGGGACTAGTCAAGATACGCAGTATTTT
V: TRBV10-3
size: NA
D: TRBD2
J: TRBJ2-3

CDR3: CASSPVGGGFGNEQFF
DNA: TGTGCCAGCAGTCCCGTAGGAGGTGGATTTGGGAATGAGCAGTTCTTC
V: TRBV6-6
size: few
D: NA
J: TRBJ2-1

CDR3: CASESPPDTQYF
DNA: TGTGCCAGCGAGTCACCCCCCGATACGCAGTATTTT
V: TRBV25-1
size: NA
D: NA
J: TRBJ2-3

CDR3: CATMDRVREKLFF
DNA: TGTGCCACCATGGACAGGGTACGGGAAAAACTGTTTTTT
V: TRBV6-5
size: NA
D: TRBD1
J: TRBJ1-4

CDR3: CASSNLAGALQETQYF
DNA: TGCGCCAGCAGCAACCTAGCGGGAGCTCTCCAAGAGACCCAGTACTTC
V: TRBV5-1
size: few
D: TRBD2
J: TRBJ2-5

CDR3: CASSEVGVNTEAFF
DNA: TGTGCCAGTAGTGAGGTCGGGGTGAACACTGAAGCTTTCTTT
V: TRBV19
size: NA
D: NA
J: TRBJ1-1

CDR3: CASSSTGDLNNEQFF
DNA: TGTGCCAGCAGCTCAACAGGGGATTTAAACAATGAGCAGTTCTTC
V: TRBV4-2
size: NA
D: TRBD1
J: TRBJ2-1

CDR3: CASSPGQGGSGTEAFF
DNA: TGTGCCAGCTCACCGGGACAGGGAGGTTCGGGCACTGAAGCTTTCTTT
V: TRBV18
size: NA
D: TRBD1
J: TRBJ1-1

CDR3: CASTRDVGHRNTEAFF
DNA: TGTGCCAGTACCCGAGACGTGGGACACCGGAACACTGAAGCTTTCTTT
V: TRBV19
size: NA
D: NA
J: TRBJ1-1

CDR3: CASSLRSGTQGEAFF
DNA: TGTGCCAGCAGTCTCCGGTCCGGGACCCAGGGGGAGGCTTTCTTT
V: TRBV7-9
size: few
D: TRBD1
J: TRBJ1-1

CDR3: CASSPNGGRLYEQYF
DNA: TGTGCCAGCAGTCCCAACGGGGGTCGCCTATACGAGCAGTACTTC
V: TRBV7-2
size: NA
D: NA
J: TRBJ2-7

CDR3: CASSGSQGTYYGYTF
DNA: TGTGCCAGCAGCGGTTCACAGGGGACTTACTATGGCTACACCTTC
V: TRBV9
size: NA
D: TRBD1
J: TRBJ1-2

CDR3: CASSLAGGRAYNEQFF
DNA: TGTGCCAGCAGCTTGGCGGGTGGGAGGGCGTACAATGAGCAGTTCTTC
V: TRBV5-4
size: few
D: TRBD2
J: TRBJ2-1

CDR3: CASSFGGGSTDTQYF
DNA: TGTGCCAGCAGCTTTGGGGGGGGCAGCACAGATACGCAGTATTTT
V: TRBV7-9
size: NA
D: NA
J: TRBJ2-3

CDR3: CASRLPQGGLGQPQHF
DNA: TGTGCCAGCAGACTCCCTCAGGGCGGATTAGGACAGCCCCAGCATTTT
V: TRBV28
size: NA
D: NA
J: TRBJ1-5

CDR3: CASSLVITGSTQYF
DNA: TGTGCCAGCAGCTTAGTTATTACAGGGAGCACCCAGTACTTC
V: TRBV7-2
size: NA
D: NA
J: TRBJ2-5

CDR3: CASSDTGSRETQYF
DNA: TGTGCCAGCAGTGACACAGGGAGTAGGGAGACCCAGTACTTC
V: TRBV25-1
size: NA
D: NA
J: TRBJ2-5

CDR3: CASSPQPLSSYNSPLHF
DNA: TGTGCCAGCAGTCCCCAACCATTGAGCTCCTATAATTCACCCCTCCACTTT
V: TRBV27
size: NA
D: NA
J: TRBJ1-6

CDR3: CASSPRPHTDTQYF
DNA: TGTGCCAGCAGCCCGCGGCCGCACACAGATACGCAGTATTTT
V: TRBV6-6
size: many
D: NA
J: TRBJ2-3

CDR3: CASSVVPGMDAGELFF
DNA: TGTGCCAGCAGCGTAGTCCCAGGGATGGATGCCGGGGAGCTGTTTTTT
V: TRBV9
size: few
D: NA
J: TRBJ2-2

CDR3: CASSPRAGAQETQYF
DNA: TGTGCCAGCAGCCCCAGGGCTGGGGCCCAAGAGACCCAGTACTTC
V: TRBV7-8
size: NA
D: NA
J: TRBJ2-5